What follows are 13 T cell receptor beta chains derived from one specimen sequenced in a study of CD8+ T cells in alopecia areata (dated by TCRdb to the late 2010s). The time point label of this sample denotes: about 4 weeks on oral tofacitinib. Sample treatment or condition, as interpreted from the label and publication: oral pan-JAK inhibitor, 5-10 mg twice daily. Libraries were constructed by the immunoSEQ multiplex PCR assay. To provide template for TCR sequencing, every sample had RNA extracted and reverse transcribed into cDNA. Drawn from immuneACCESS, this table holds only the in-frame rearrangements with V and J called that TCRdb kept. Clones are partly lost; checked studies trace under half to an unresolved V gene and leave the rest unexplained. Present in this sample are about 210,000 clones, about three fifths of which were seen just once. Jointly, the top ten make up roughly 4.2% of the sample.

The sequencing used CD4+ T cells sorted from blood, collected at week 4, from a patient treated with tofacitinib. These receptors originate from a human donor with alopecia areata.

The chain employs TRBV30 and TRBJ2-6; D is possibly TRBD1 or TRBD2 (6 bases each). The CDR3 runs to 15 residues. Looked up from germline, CDR1 is GTSNPN and CDR2 is SVGIG (reference sequence). V was pared by 8 bases and J by 1 base, with 15 bases between. CDR3 coding DNA: TGTGCCGGCCAGAAGGGGGGATCTGGGGCCAACGTCCTGACTTTC. Translating gives CAGQKGGSGANVLTF.

As concerns this clone: Mismatch with germline at one junction end may stem from a read error. The chain links TRBV30 to TRBJ1-1; D is undetermined. There are 11 residues in the CDR3. Germline V gene data show CDR1 as GTSNPN and CDR2 as SVGIG (reference sequence). Written as DNA, the CDR3 is TGTGCCTGGAGTGAAGTGGTAGAAGCTTCCTTT. As protein: CAWSEVVEASF.

The CDR3 coding sequence is TGCAGCGCTGACAGGGGGACCGGGGAGCTGTTTTTT. Translation: CSADRGTGELFF. The J gene is TRBJ2-2, the V gene TRBV29-1, with 9 nucleotides matching TRBD1. The CDR3 covers 12 residues. The V and J ends lost 7 bases and 5 bases, in that order; junction bases with no gene match: 2. CDR1 and CDR2 (germline): SQVTM, ANQGSEA.

This chain links TRBV7-9 with TRBJ2-4; maybe TRBD2 (6 bases). V dropped 5 bases and J dropped 0 bases, with 11 bases sitting between them. CDR3 length: 15 amino acids. The germline V gene has CDR1 SEHNR and CDR2 FQNEAQ (reference sequence). The DNA for the CDR3 is TGTGCCAGCAGCCCCGGGGGACTAGCCAAAAACATTCAGTACTTC. Amino acid sequence: CASSPGGLAKNIQYF. Combining the CDR3 with reference TRBV7-9 and TRBJ2-4 gives the whole variable domain DTGVSQNPRHKITKRGQNVTFRCDPISEHNRLYWYRQTLGQGPEFLTYFQNEAQLEKSRLLSDRFSAERPKGSFSTLEIQRTEQGDSAMYLCASSPGGLAKNIQYFGAGTRLSVL.

The chain is built from TRBV5-1 and TRBJ1-6; TRBD1 might be the D (6 bases). This CDR3 spans 14 amino acids. V lost 2 bases, J lost 9 bases, and 12 bases lay in between. Germline CDR1 SGHRS, CDR2 YFSETQ. The DNA for the CDR3 is TGCGCCAGCAGCTTACAGGGTTGGACTTCACCCCTCCACTTT. Its translation is CASSLQGWTSPLHF.

Written as DNA, the CDR3 is TGTGCCAGCAGGCAGAGCCATGAAAAACTGTTTTTT. Residues: CASRQSHEKLFF. This sequence joins TRBV27 and TRBJ1-4, with D unclear. Trimming stripped 6 bases from V and 6 bases from J, with 8 bases between. Germline values: CDR1 MNHEY, CDR2 SMNVEV (reference sequence). This CDR3 region has 12 residues.

The CDR3 region has the DNA TGTGCCAGTAGTATTATAGTCGCCGGGGACAGAAGTTACGAGCAGTACTTC. Its protein product is CASSIIVAGDRSYEQYF. This sequence joins TRBV19 and TRBJ2-7, with 7 bases aligning to TRBD1. The CDR3 contains 17 residues. The germline CDR1 and CDR2 sequences are LNHDA and SQIVND (reference sequence). J was trimmed by 4 bases and V by 3 bases; bases with no gene match: 15.

This clone was seen a single time. The chain recombines TRBV10-3 with TRBJ1-1, with D possibly matching TRBD1 (6 bases). The V and J ends lost 11 bases and 1 base respectively, with 14 bases between them. Per germline, CDR1 ENHRY and CDR2 SYGVKD. This CDR3 comprises 13 residues. The CDR3 DNA sequence: TGTGCCGCTAAACAGACAGGGAACACTGAAGCTTTCTTT. Protein sequence: CAAKQTGNTEAFF.

Comments on this clone: At the DNA level, this CDR3 is encoded by other sequences in the same sample as well. This chain uses TRBV4-1 with TRBJ2-3; D uncertain. The germline V gene encodes CDR1 MGHRA and CDR2 YSYEKL. The V end was cut by 2 bases, the J end by 1 base, with 4 bases between. The CDR3 spans 13 residues. DNA for the CDR3: TGCGCCAGCAGCCAACAGGGCACAGATACGCAGTATTTT. Amino acid sequence: CASSQQGTDTQYF.

The chain combines TRBV29-1 with TRBJ2-3; D call uncertain. This CDR3 is built from 13 residues. The germline gives CDR1 SQVTM, CDR2 ANQGSEA. The V end was cut by 6 bases, the J end by 2 bases, with 12 bases between. CDR3 nucleotides: TGCAGCGTCTCGACTCGACTCACAGATACGCAGTATTTT. Amino acids: CSVSTRLTDTQYF.

CDR3 bases: TGTGCCAGCAGCGTAGAGCCAGCGGGGGGGCTTGAGACCCAGTACTTC. It is translated as CASSVEPAGGLETQYF. The chain employs TRBV9 and TRBJ2-5; the match to TRBD2 covers 10 bases. Trimming took 0 bases from V and 5 from J; bases not matched to a gene: 7. CDR3 length: 16 residues. Germline V lookup: CDR1 SGDLS, CDR2 YYNGEE.

This clone occurred a few times. The chain carries TRBV25-1 and TRBJ2-5; D tentatively reads TRBD1 or TRBD2 (5 bases each). Trimming cost V 2 bases and J 7 bases, with 17 bases left between them. Germline V gene data show CDR1 as MGHDK and CDR2 as SYGVNS. The CDR3 is 15 residues long. DNA of the CDR3: TGTGCCAGCAGTGAACCCGGGACCGGTAGGGGGACCCAGTACTTC. The encoded protein is CASSEPGTGRGTQYF.

The chain joins TRBV27 to TRBJ1-2; 7 positions agree with TRBD1. J was trimmed by 8 bases and V by 6 bases; bases with no gene match: 6. Per germline, CDR1 MNHEY and CDR2 SMNVEV (reference sequence). CDR3 length equals 12 residues. CDR3 sequence reads: CASRAQGEGYTF. CDR3 coding DNA: TGTGCCAGCAGGGCCCAGGGGGAAGGCTACACCTTC.